This entry concerns a single T cell receptor beta chain. No antigen is known for it. V lost 10 bases, J lost 0 bases, and 19 bases lay in between. The CDR3 sequence is 17 residues long. CDR1 and CDR2 from the germline V gene are SEHNR and FQNEAQ (reference sequence). This sample stems from a study of T cell responses to AZD1222 COVID-19 vaccine. Points from the study as a whole: Spike was spanned by vaccine-associated CD4 TCRs, with dominance at 160-218 and 743-854.

TCRdb keeps only in-frame clones here, not all; method: immunoSEQ multiplex PCR. Of fewer than 90,000 clones in the sample, approximately 90% were seen once. The receptor was derived from an adult who received the AZD1222 COVID-19 vaccine. The V call is TRBV7-9, the J call TRBJ2-6, with D possibly being TRBD1 (6 bases). Sequencing used peripheral blood, obtained 28 days after the second AZD1222 dose. CDR3 coding DNA: TGTGCCACCCAGGTGGGCAGGGGATACTCTGGGGCCAACGTCCTGACTTTC. Protein: CATQVGRGYSGANVLTF.